The text below deals with one TCR beta chain. These data are taken from a study of blood T cell repertoires in COVID-19. About the study: Sources were T cells, B-cell-depleted T cells, or PBMCs; the material itself was cDNA or gDNA.

With V trimmed by 0 bases and J by 2 bases, 10 bases remained unmatched. The germline gives CDR1 LGHNA, CDR2 YNFKEQ. The CDR3 covers 17 residues. Using immunoSEQ multiplex PCR, the repertoire was profiled, and TCRdb retains in-frame clones only, with some absent. The sample lists some 52,000 clones, about nine tenths seen once, with under 30% in the top ten. The chain combines TRBV4-2 with TRBJ2-7; TRBD2 matches at 7 bases. The TCR was taken from a human donor in a cohort sampled during active COVID-19. Sequencing was carried out using peripheral blood. CDR3 region: CASSQEGLAALAYEQYF. The CDR3 nucleotides are TGTGCCAGCAGCCAAGAAGGTCTAGCGGCGCTGGCCTACGAGCAGTACTTC.